This T cell receptor beta chain originates from a study of shared clonotypes between healthy human individuals. Study-level information: Each donor's CD4 naive and CD4 memory cells filled three plates apiece, CD8 naive two, and CD8 memory one.

Note on this clone: The target antigen is unknown.

Findings and caveats of the study: Since donors were few, the genetic and exposure-history diversity represented was limited. Shared clonotypes across all four donors exceeded non-shared ones in generation probability.

The germline V gene encodes CDR1 SGHVS and CDR2 FQNEAQ. Losses at the gene ends were 1 base for V and 8 bases for J; bases not matched to a gene: 6. The CDR3 loop spans 15 amino acids. The assay was run at deep level. TCRdb keeps only in-frame clones here, not all; method: immunoSEQ multiplex PCR. The data contain more than 2 million clones, roughly 94% of them singletons. This sequence joins TRBV7-8 and TRBJ1-4; 8 nucleotides align to TRBD1. The specimen sequenced was naive CD4+ T cells sorted from blood. Subset noted: CD45RA+ positively selected. This TCR derives from a man between 18 and 35 years old in good health. CDR3: CASSLGQGAREKLFF. The CDR3 region has the DNA TGTGCCAGCAGCTTAGGGCAGGGGGCTAGAGAAAAACTGTTTTTT.